These T cell receptor beta chains were read from a single sample in a study of cytomegalovirus exposure and HLA in healthy donors. TCRdb's table, derived via immunoSEQ multiplex PCR, lists solely in-frame clones and lacks some. The sample holds fewer than 200,000 clones, around 80% seen once. Input material: PBMCs. Receptors originate from a man aged 18-30 years in good health and CMV-seropositive. Each CDR3 is given with its conserved first and last residue. D genes are given only for firm matches. Some rows have no size entry. The others give once, few or many, or a class for an expanded clone.

J: TRBJ2-3
V: TRBV19
size: .
D: TRBD2
DNA: TGTGCCAGTAAGGGGACTAGCGGGATATCGGATACGCAGTATTTT
CDR3: CASKGTSGISDTQYF

J: TRBJ1-5
V: TRBV2
size: few
D: .
DNA: TGTGCCAGCGGTTTAAGCTATAGCCAGCCCCAGCATTTT
CDR3: CASGLSYSQPQHF

J: TRBJ2-3
V: TRBV5-1
size: once
D: TRBD2
DNA: TGCGCCAGCAGCTTGTTCGGCGGGGGGGCGGGCACAGATACGCAGTATTTT
CDR3: CASSLFGGGAGTDTQYF

J: TRBJ1-3
V: TRBV2
size: .
D: TRBD1
DNA: TGTGCCAGCAGGAGCCGGGACAGAGTAGGGGGAAACACCATATATTTT
CDR3: CASRSRDRVGGNTIYF

J: TRBJ2-1
V: TRBV4-3
size: .
D: .
DNA: TGCGCCAGCAGCTACTATGACAGCTTACATGGCAATGAGCAGTTCTTC
CDR3: CASSYYDSLHGNEQFF

J: TRBJ1-2
V: TRBV29-1
size: .
D: .
DNA: TGCAGCGCCGAAGCTAGCAACTATGGCTACACCTTC
CDR3: CSAEASNYGYTF

J: TRBJ2-1
V: TRBV4-1
size: .
D: .
DNA: TGCGCCAGCAGCCAAGATAGTTGGGGAGGGCAGTTCTTC
CDR3: CASSQDSWGGQFF

J: TRBJ2-2
V: TRBV19
size: once
D: TRBD1
DNA: TGTGCCAGTACCCCTAGGGACAGGAAGCCCGGGGAGCTGTTTTTT
CDR3: CASTPRDRKPGELFF

J: TRBJ2-5
V: TRBV5-4
size: once
D: TRBD2
DNA: TGTGCCAGCAGCTCCCGTCAGCGGGAGGGCCTAGAGACCCAGTACTTC
CDR3: CASSSRQREGLETQYF

J: TRBJ1-5
V: TRBV19
size: .
D: TRBD1
DNA: TGTGCCAGTAGTATTAACGGCCAGGGGGGCCAGCCCCAGCATTTT
CDR3: CASSINGQGGQPQHF

J: TRBJ2-6
V: TRBV4-3
size: .
D: TRBD1
DNA: TGCGCCAGCAGCCAACACCCGGGACAGGGGACAGGGGCCAACGTCCTGACTTTC
CDR3: CASSQHPGQGTGANVLTF

J: TRBJ1-4
V: TRBV11-2
size: .
D: TRBD1
DNA: TGTGCCAGCAGCTTAGGGACAGGAGAAAAACTGTTTTTT
CDR3: CASSLGTGEKLFF

J: TRBJ1-3
V: TRBV11-2
size: few
D: .
DNA: TGTGCCAGCAGCACCCTCGGGGTGGGGAACACCATATATTTT
CDR3: CASSTLGVGNTIYF

J: TRBJ1-1
V: TRBV7-2
size: .
D: .
DNA: TGTGCCAGCAGCTTATCAGGGATGAACACTGAAGCTTTCTTT
CDR3: CASSLSGMNTEAFF

J: TRBJ2-2
V: TRBV6-6
size: .
D: .
DNA: TGTGCCAGCAGCGACACCCGACTAACCGGGGAGCTGTTTTTT
CDR3: CASSDTRLTGELFF

J: TRBJ1-1
V: TRBV9
size: .
D: .
DNA: TGTGCCAGCAGCGTATCACCGAGACGGGACACTGAAGCTTTCTTT
CDR3: CASSVSPRRDTEAFF

J: TRBJ1-2
V: TRBV6-1
size: .
D: .
DNA: TGTGCCAGCAGTGATTTGGGGAAGCAGGGGAGCGTCTATGGCTACACCTTC
CDR3: CASSDLGKQGSVYGYTF

J: TRBJ2-1
V: TRBV27
size: once
D: .
DNA: TGTGCCAGCAGTTGGCAGGGGCCCAACAATGAGCAGTTCTTC
CDR3: CASSWQGPNNEQFF

J: TRBJ2-2
V: TRBV7-2
size: .
D: .
DNA: TGTGCCAGCAGCTTATTGTGGGGGGGCCGTACCGGGGAGCTGTTTTTT
CDR3: CASSLLWGGRTGELFF

J: TRBJ2-1
V: TRBV18
size: .
D: TRBD2
DNA: TGTGCCAGCTCACCAACCGGGAGGGTCCCCCCGTACAATGAGCAGTTCTTC
CDR3: CASSPTGRVPPYNEQFF

J: TRBJ1-1
V: TRBV18
size: .
D: TRBD1
DNA: TGTGCCAGCTCAAAGGAAACCGGGACAGACAAAGCTTTCTTT
CDR3: CASSKETGTDKAFF

J: TRBJ2-2
V: TRBV7-3
size: .
D: .
DNA: TGTGCCAGCAGCTTAAGGGCAGGAAACACCGGGGAGCTGTTTTTT
CDR3: CASSLRAGNTGELFF

J: TRBJ2-7
V: TRBV25-1
size: .
D: .
DNA: TGTGCCAGCAGTGACACCTACGAGCAGTACTTC
CDR3: CASSDTYEQYF

J: TRBJ1-2
V: TRBV25-1
size: few
D: .
DNA: TGTGCCAGCAGTGAATGGGCAGCCCTGGATCTTTATGGCTACACCTTC
CDR3: CASSEWAALDLYGYTF

J: TRBJ2-3
V: TRBV11-3
size: .
D: .
DNA: TGTGCCAGCAGCTTAGGAGGGGGGGGGCCTAGCACAGATACGCAGTATTTT
CDR3: CASSLGGGGPSTDTQYF

J: TRBJ2-1
V: TRBV11-3
size: .
D: TRBD1
DNA: TGTGCCAGCAGCCCCAGGGGGACAGGGGTAGGTGAGCAGTTCTTC
CDR3: CASSPRGTGVGEQFF

J: TRBJ2-2
V: TRBV19
size: .
D: TRBD1
DNA: TGTGCCACAAAGGACAGGGCCACCGGGGAGCTGTTTTTT
CDR3: CATKDRATGELFF

J: TRBJ2-7
V: TRBV30
size: few
D: .
DNA: TGTGCCTGGAGTGTACAGGGCTACGAGCAGTACTTC
CDR3: CAWSVQGYEQYF

J: TRBJ1-3
V: TRBV2
size: .
D: .
DNA: TGTGCCAGCAGTGAAAGGCGGATCGGGGCTGGAAACACCATATATTTT
CDR3: CASSERRIGAGNTIYF

J: TRBJ1-3
V: TRBV4-1
size: once
D: .
DNA: TGCGCCAGCAGCCATGGGGTGAACCGGGGTGGAAACACCATATATTTT
CDR3: CASSHGVNRGGNTIYF

J: TRBJ2-7
V: TRBV5-6
size: .
D: TRBD2
DNA: TGTGCCAGCAGCTCAGGGCCGCGCGTGGGCGGGAGGAGCCACGAGCAGTACTTC
CDR3: CASSSGPRVGGRSHEQYF

J: TRBJ1-4
V: TRBV27
size: .
D: TRBD1
DNA: TGTGCCAGCAGTTTCTTCCCGGGACAGGGAAGCGAAAAACTGTTTTTT
CDR3: CASSFFPGQGSEKLFF

J: TRBJ1-4
V: TRBV7-9
size: .
D: .
DNA: TGTGCCAGCAGCTTAGGAGCTGAAAAACTGTTTTTT
CDR3: CASSLGAEKLFF